The T cell receptor (beta chain) under discussion was sequenced for a study of blood T cell repertoires in COVID-19. Germline CDR1 SGHDT, CDR2 YYEEEE. V lost 0 bases to trimming and J lost 7 bases; unmatched junction nucleotides: 9. This CDR3 is 16 amino acids long. Assay: immunoSEQ multiplex PCR; the TCRdb copy retains only in-frame clones and omits some. The sample contains 260,000 or so clones, around 84% of which appear only once. V is TRBV5-6 and J is TRBJ2-1, with TRBD1 matching 8 bases. Sequenced sample: PBMCs or T cells enriched from blood (not recorded which). The clonotype originates from a woman aged 50 to 60 who had recovered from COVID-19. The CDR3 region is CASSLAVRGRPNEQFF. Here the CDR3 DNA reads TGTGCCAGCAGCTTGGCAGTCAGGGGGCGCCCGAATGAGCAGTTCTTC.